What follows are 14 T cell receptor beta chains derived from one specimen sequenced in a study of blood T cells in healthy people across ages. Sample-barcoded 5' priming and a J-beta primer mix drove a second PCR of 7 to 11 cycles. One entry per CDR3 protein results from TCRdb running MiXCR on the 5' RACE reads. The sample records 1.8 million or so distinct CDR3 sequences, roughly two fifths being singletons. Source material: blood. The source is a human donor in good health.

The chain's CDR3 is CASSRIPGQGHHDTQYF. The CDR3, as DNA: TGTGCCAGCAGTCGAATCCCGGGACAGGGTCATCACGATACGCAGTATTTT. V gene TRBV12-3 or TRBV12-4 combines with J gene TRBJ2-3, with 9 positions matching TRBD1. This CDR3 spans 17 amino acids. V shed 5 bases, J shed 6 bases, and the junction held 15 bases outside the gene matches.

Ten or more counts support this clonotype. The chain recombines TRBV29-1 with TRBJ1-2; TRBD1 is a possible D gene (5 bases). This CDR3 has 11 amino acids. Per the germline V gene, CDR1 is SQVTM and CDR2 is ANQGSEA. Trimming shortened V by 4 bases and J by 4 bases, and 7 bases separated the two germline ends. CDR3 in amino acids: CSVAGGYGYTF. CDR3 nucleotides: TGCAGCGTTGCCGGGGGCTATGGCTACACCTTC.

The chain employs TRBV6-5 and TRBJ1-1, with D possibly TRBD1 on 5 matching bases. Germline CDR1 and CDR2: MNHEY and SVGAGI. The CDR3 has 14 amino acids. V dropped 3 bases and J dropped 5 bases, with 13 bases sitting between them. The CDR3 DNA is TGTGCCAGCAGTTATGGGGGGGGTTTGACTGAAGCTTTCTTT. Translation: CASSYGGGLTEAFF.

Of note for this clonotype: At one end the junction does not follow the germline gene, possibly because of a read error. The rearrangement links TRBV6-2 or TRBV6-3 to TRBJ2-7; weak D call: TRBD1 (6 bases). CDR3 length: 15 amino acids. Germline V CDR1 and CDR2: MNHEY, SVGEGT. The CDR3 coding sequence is TGTGCCAGCAGTTACACGAATACAGGGTACGACGAGCGGTACTTC. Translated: CASSYTNTGYDERYF.

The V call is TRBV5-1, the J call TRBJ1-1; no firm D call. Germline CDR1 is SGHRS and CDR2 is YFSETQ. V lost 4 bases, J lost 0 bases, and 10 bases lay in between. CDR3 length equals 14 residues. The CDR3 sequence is CASSSDAMNTEAFF. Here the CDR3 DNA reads TGCGCCAGCAGCAGTGACGCTATGAACACTGAAGCTTTCTTT.

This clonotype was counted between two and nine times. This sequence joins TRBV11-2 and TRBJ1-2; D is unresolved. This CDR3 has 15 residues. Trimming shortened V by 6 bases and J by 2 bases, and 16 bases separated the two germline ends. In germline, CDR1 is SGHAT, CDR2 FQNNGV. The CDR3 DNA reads TGTGCCAGCAGTTCAATCCTGGCCCCAAACTATGGCTACACCTTC. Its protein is CASSSILAPNYGYTF.

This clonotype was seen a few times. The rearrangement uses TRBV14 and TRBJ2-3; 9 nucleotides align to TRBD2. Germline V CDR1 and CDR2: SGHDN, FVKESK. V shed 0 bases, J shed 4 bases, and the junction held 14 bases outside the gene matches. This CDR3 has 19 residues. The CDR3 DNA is TGTGCCAGCAGCCAAGATCGTTGGCGGGGGGGCCTTGGAGCAGATACGCAGTATTTT. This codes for CASSQDRWRGGLGADTQYF.

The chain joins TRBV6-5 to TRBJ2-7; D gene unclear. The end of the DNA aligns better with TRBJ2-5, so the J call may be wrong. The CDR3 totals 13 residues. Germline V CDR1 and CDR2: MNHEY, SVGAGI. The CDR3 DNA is TGTGCCAGCAGTTCCCTGACATTTGAGACCCAGTACTTC. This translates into CASSSLTFETQYF.

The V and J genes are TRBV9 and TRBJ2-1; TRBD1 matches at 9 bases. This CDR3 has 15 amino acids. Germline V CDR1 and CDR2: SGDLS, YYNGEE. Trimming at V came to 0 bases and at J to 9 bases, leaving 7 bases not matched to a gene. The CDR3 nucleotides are TGTGCCAGCAGCGTAGAACAGGGGGCGTTTAGTGAGCAGTTCTTC. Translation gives CASSVEQGAFSEQFF.

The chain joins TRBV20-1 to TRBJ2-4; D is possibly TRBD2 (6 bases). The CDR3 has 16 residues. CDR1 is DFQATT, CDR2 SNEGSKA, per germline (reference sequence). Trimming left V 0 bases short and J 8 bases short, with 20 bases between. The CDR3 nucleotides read TGCAGTGCTAGAGATTGGCGGGGAGTTCCATGGGACATTCAGTACTTC. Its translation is CSARDWRGVPWDIQYF.

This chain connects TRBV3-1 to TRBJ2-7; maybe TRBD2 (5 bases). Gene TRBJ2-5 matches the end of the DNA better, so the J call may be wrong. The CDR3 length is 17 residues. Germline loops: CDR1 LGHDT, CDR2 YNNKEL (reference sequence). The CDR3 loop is CASSQEWASRSPETQYF. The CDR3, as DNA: TGTGCCAGCAGCCAAGAATGGGCTAGCAGATCTCCAGAGACCCAGTACTTC.

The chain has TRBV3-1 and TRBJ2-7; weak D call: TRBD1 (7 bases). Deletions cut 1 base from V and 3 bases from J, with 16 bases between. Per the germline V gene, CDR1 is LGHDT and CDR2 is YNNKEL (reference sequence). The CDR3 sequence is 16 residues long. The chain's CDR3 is CASSQAPNRGGYEQYF. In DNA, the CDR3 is TGTGCCAGCAGCCAAGCCCCAAACAGGGGAGGCTACGAGCAGTACTTC.

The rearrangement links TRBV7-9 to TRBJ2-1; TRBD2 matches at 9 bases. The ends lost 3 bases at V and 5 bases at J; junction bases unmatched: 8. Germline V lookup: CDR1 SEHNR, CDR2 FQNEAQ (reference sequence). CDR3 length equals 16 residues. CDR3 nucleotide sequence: TGTGCCAGCAGCTTTTCCCGACTAGCGGAAAACAATGAGCAGTTCTTC. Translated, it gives CASSFSRLAENNEQFF.

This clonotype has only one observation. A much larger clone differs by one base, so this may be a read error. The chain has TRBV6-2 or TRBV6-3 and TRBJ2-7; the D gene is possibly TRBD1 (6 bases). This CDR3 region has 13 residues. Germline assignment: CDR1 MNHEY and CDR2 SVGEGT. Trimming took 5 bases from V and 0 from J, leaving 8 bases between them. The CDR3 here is CASSRQDSYEQYF. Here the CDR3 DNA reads TGTGCCAGCAGTCGACAGGACTCCTACGAGCAGTACTTC.